These T cell receptor beta chains were read from a single sample in a study of persistence of HIV-infected CD4 T cells. No cognate antigen is known for these TCRs. Sequencing used immunoSEQ multiplex PCR; TCRdb keeps in-frame clones, though not all of them. The sample has more than 45,000 clones, about 80% seen once. Sequencing used CD4+ T cells sorted from PBMCs after roughly 19-hour stimulation, obtained from a patient who received antiretroviral therapy. Receptors originate from an adult man with HIV who was CMV-seropositive. Both conserved end residues are part of each CDR3. The D gene is left open where the match is weak. Where a row states a size, it is once, few, many or the class of an expanded clone; other rows omit it.

TRBV3-1/TRBV3-2	NA	TRBJ1-5	NA	CASSQDVGQPQHF	TGTGCCAGCAGCCAAGACGTGGGGCAGCCCCAGCATTTT
TRBV27	NA	TRBJ1-1	TRBD1	CANPTGSNTEAFF	TGTGCCAACCCGACAGGGTCGAACACTGAAGCTTTCTTT
TRBV6-5	NA	TRBJ1-2	NA	CASSGDGYGYTF	TGTGCCAGCAGCGGGGACGGCTATGGCTACACCTTC
TRBV30	NA	TRBJ1-1	NA	CAWSVQIEAFF	TGTGCCTGGAGTGTACAGATTGAAGCTTTCTTT
TRBV7-9	NA	TRBJ1-2	TRBD1	CASSPDRGIYGYTF	TGTGCCAGCAGCCCTGACAGGGGAATTTATGGCTACACCTTC
TRBV7-2	NA	TRBJ1-4	TRBD1	CASSPDTGGNEKLFF	TGTGCCAGCAGCCCCGACACAGGGGGAAATGAAAAACTGTTTTTT
TRBV11-3	NA	TRBJ2-1	TRBD2	CASSLGLAVHNEQFF	TGTGCCAGCAGCTTAGGGCTAGCGGTACACAATGAGCAGTTCTTC
TRBV15	NA	TRBJ1-1	NA	CATSRGGNTEAFF	TGTGCCACCAGCAGAGGCGGGAACACTGAAGCTTTCTTT
TRBV9	NA	TRBJ2-5	NA	CASSVGGGWETQYF	TGTGCCAGCAGCGTAGGGGGTGGGTGGGAGACCCAGTACTTC
TRBV7-9	once	TRBJ1-2	TRBD1	CASMPGQGAWGYTF	TGTGCCAGCATGCCGGGACAGGGAGCCTGGGGGTACACCTTC
TRBV5-1	NA	TRBJ1-1	NA	CASSLVQLNTEAFF	TGCGCCAGCAGCTTGGTGCAGTTGAACACTGAAGCTTTCTTT
TRBV12-3/TRBV12-4	NA	TRBJ2-7	TRBD1	CASSLGRGLPQYF	TGTGCCAGCAGTTTGGGCAGGGGGTTACCGCAGTACTTC
TRBV7-9	NA	TRBJ2-7	TRBD1	CASSGPGQGTNEQYF	TGTGCCAGCAGCGGGCCGGGACAGGGCACGAACGAGCAGTACTTC
TRBV4-1	NA	TRBJ1-1	NA	CASGTVAEAFF	TGCGCCAGCGGGACGGTGGCTGAAGCTTTCTTT
TRBV4-1	NA	TRBJ1-2	TRBD1	CASSLATGGGYTF	TGCGCCAGCAGCCTGGCAACAGGGGGAGGCTACACCTTC
TRBV10-3	NA	TRBJ2-7	NA	CAISEGDYEQYF	TGTGCCATCAGTGAGGGAGACTACGAGCAGTACTTC
TRBV5-1	NA	TRBJ1-1	TRBD1	CASSLPGQMNTEAFF	TGCGCCAGCAGCTTGCCGGGACAGATGAACACTGAAGCTTTCTTT
TRBV6-5	few	TRBJ1-2	TRBD1	CASSYSYRGDDYGYTF	TGTGCCAGCAGTTACTCCTACAGGGGAGACGACTATGGCTACACCTTC
TRBV19	NA	TRBJ1-2	NA	CASNHGDSRRHGYTF	TGTGCCAGTAATCATGGGGACTCACGGAGGCATGGCTACACCTTC
TRBV6-5	NA	TRBJ1-2	TRBD1	CASSYRQKLQGAGYTF	TGTGCCAGCAGTTACCGCCAGAAGCTACAGGGGGCCGGCTACACCTTC